The clone carrying this T cell receptor beta chain was counted many times. Germline V gives CDR1 DFQATT, CDR2 SNEGSKA (reference sequence). The V end lost 5 bases, the J end lost 0 bases, and 11 bases lay between the germline ends. The CDR3 runs 14 residues. These data originate in a study of read filtering for tumor transcriptome and immune sequencing. Study context: Whole-transcriptome libraries were prepared after DNase treatment.

Molecular barcoded adaptors covering alpha/delta and beta/gamma chains were used on roughly 400 ng RNA. In TCRdb, the reads were re-called with MiXCR into one record per CDR3 protein. The sample has about 130,000 distinct CDR3 sequences; approximately 12% are singletons. This receptor was taken from a donor over 35 with multiple myeloma. V usage is TRBV20-1 and J usage is TRBJ2-1; D may match TRBD1 or TRBD2 (5 bases each). The sequenced material came from a population of CD138-negative cells sorted from bone marrow. CDR3 sequence: CSALGPSSYNEQFF. DNA of the CDR3: TGCAGTGCTTTGGGACCGAGCTCCTACAATGAGCAGTTCTTC.